This TCR beta chain was sequenced during a study of radiotherapy plus CTLA-4 blockade in lung cancer. Measured with immunoSEQ multiplex PCR; TCRdb has only the in-frame clones, and not every one. Seen here are approximately 30,000 clones, more than 80% observed once, and the top ten hold 20% to 25%. After removal of 8 bases from V and 4 bases from J, the junction contained 9 bases not matched to a gene. CDR3 length: 14 amino acids. Germline CDR1 is KGHSH and CDR2 is LQKENI. The gene calls are TRBV18 and TRBJ2-7; 9 bases align to TRBD1. Sequences were derived from peripheral blood, sampled from a patient treated with radiotherapy plus ipilimumab. The sequence derives from a human donor with non-small cell lung cancer that progressed on radiotherapy plus ipilimumab. The CDR3 DNA sequence: TGTGCCAGCAATCAACAGGGGGCGCAGTACGAGCAGTACTTC. Protein: CASNQQGAQYEQYF.